This T cell receptor (beta chain) came from a study of PD-1 blockade in classical Hodgkin lymphoma. Study-wide results and caveats: Why the repertoires differ is still unclear, perhaps disease activity or prior therapy.

Method: immunoSEQ multiplex PCR; TCRdb's copy keeps in-frame clones and lacks some. The table records roughly 42,000 clones, around 71% of them present only once. In the case of this clone: Its target is unknown.

Each patient experienced a relapse that followed autologous stem cell transplantation, and brentuximab vedotin exposure varied. This clonotype was obtained from a human donor with classical Hodgkin lymphoma. Specimen: peripheral blood mononuclear cells (PBMCs), collected at baseline.

CDR3 sequence: CASSFPDRGFSYEQYF. The CDR3 coding sequence is TGTGCCAGCAGTTTTCCGGACAGGGGGTTTTCCTACGAGCAGTACTTC. V and J are TRBV27 and TRBJ2-7; the match to TRBD1 covers 10 bases. V lost 3 bases and J lost 1; bases outside the gene matches: 6. Germline lookup yields CDR1 MNHEY and CDR2 SMNVEV (reference sequence). This CDR3 contains 16 residues.